This entry lists 27 T cell receptor beta chains sequenced from one sample in a study of T cell repertoires in cytomegalovirus infection. From the reads, TCRdb called clonotypes with MiXCR, one entry per CDR3 protein. Of under 800,000 distinct CDR3 sequences in the sample, 20% to 25% were seen once. The sequencing input was CD8+ T cells from PBMCs. The receptors come from a human donor in good health (CMV status not recorded). Some clones in this sample may be carry-over from other donors' samples.

There are many counts of this clonotype. The chain joins TRBV6-1 to TRBJ2-7, with TRBD1 matching over 7 bases. Trimming removed 1 base from V and 3 bases from J; junction bases left unmatched: 3. The CDR3 spans 14 residues. In germline, CDR1 is MNHNS, CDR2 SASEGT. In nucleotides, the CDR3 is TGTGCCAGCAGTGAAGGTCCAGGGGGCTACGAGCAGTACGTC. Its protein product is CASSEGPGGYEQYV.

On this clonotype: One end of the junction varies from germline; a read error may be responsible. The V call is TRBV2, the J call TRBJ2-5; 12 bases are shared with TRBD1. The CDR3 is 16 residues long. Germline CDR1 and CDR2: SNHLY and FYNNEI. The CDR3 reads CATPGPLRDRGRLWRF. In DNA form, the CDR3 reads TGTGCCACCCCAGGGCCACTCCGGGACAGGGGGCGCCTCTGGAGGTTC.

This clonotype was seen a handful of times. The V and J genes are TRBV12-3 or TRBV12-4 and TRBJ1-1; 8 bases align to TRBD1. The CDR3 extends over 15 amino acids. The junction had 3 bases not matched to a gene; V was cut back by 2 bases and J by 1 base. CDR3 in DNA: TGTGCCAGCAGTTTATATGGGACAGGGAACACTGAAGCTTTCTTT. The encoded protein is CASSLYGTGNTEAFF.

The V gene is TRBV10-3, the J gene TRBJ1-2; TRBD1 aligns across 7 bases. Per germline, CDR1 ENHRY and CDR2 SYGVKD. The CDR3 is 18 residues long. Trimming at V came to 3 bases and at J to 6 bases, leaving 19 bases not matched to a gene. CDR3 DNA: TGTGCCATCAGTGAAGGGATTTTAGGGACAGCAAACGACCATGGCTACACCTTC. Protein sequence: CAISEGILGTANDHGYTF.

This clonotype was found a few times. The chain has TRBV24-1 and TRBJ2-2, with 9 bases that match TRBD1. With V trimmed by 10 bases and J by 3 bases, 5 bases remained unmatched. Germline V lookup: CDR1 KGHDR, CDR2 SFDVKD. The CDR3 spans 14 residues. CDR3: CATGGDRDTGELFF. The CDR3 DNA sequence: TGTGCCACAGGGGGGGACAGGGACACCGGGGAGCTGTTTTTT.

This clonotype was recorded at least ten times. The chain combines TRBV28 with TRBJ1-2, with D possibly TRBD1 on 6 matching bases. The V end was cut by 4 bases, the J end by 3 bases, with 12 bases between. The CDR3 has 14 amino acids. Germline CDR1 is MDHEN and CDR2 is SYDVKM. For the CDR3, the DNA is TGTGCCAGCAGTTCAATTACAGGGCACTATGGCTACACCTTC. This translates into CASSSITGHYGYTF.

This clonotype was counted many times. V and J are TRBV7-8 and TRBJ1-5; D is ambiguous. V was shortened by 0 bases and J by 5 bases, with 5 bases between the two germline ends. Germline loops: CDR1 SGHVS, CDR2 FQNEAQ. There are 13 residues in the CDR3. The CDR3 DNA reads as TGTGCCAGCAGCTTAGCTGGAGATCAGCCCCAGCATTTT. This gives the protein CASSLAGDQPQHF.

This clonotype was found a few times. The V and J genes are TRBV5-6 and TRBJ1-6; D might be TRBD1 (6 bases). Germline V gene lookup returns CDR1 SGHDT and CDR2 YYEEEE. V lost 1 base to trimming and J lost 5 bases, with 10 bases between them. The CDR3 is made up of 15 amino acids. The CDR3 here is CASSLYGTNNSPLHF. DNA of the CDR3: TGTGCCAGCAGCTTGTATGGGACAAATAATTCACCCCTCCACTTT.

This chain links TRBV13 with TRBJ2-2; the match to TRBD1 covers 8 bases. Losses at the gene ends were 3 bases for V and 5 bases for J; bases not matched to a gene: 5. The germline gives CDR1 PRHDT, CDR2 FYEKMQ (reference sequence). The CDR3 totals 15 residues. Here the CDR3 reads CASSLGRGRTGELFF. In DNA form, the CDR3 reads TGTGCCAGCAGCTTGGGCAGGGGGCGGACCGGGGAGCTGTTTTTT.

This clonotype was observed at least ten times. V usage is TRBV7-6 and J usage is TRBJ1-1; D is unclear. V was cut by 5 bases and J by 1 base, with 14 bases left in between. Germline CDR1 reads SGHVS; CDR2 reads FNYEAQ. The CDR3 loop spans 15 amino acids. The CDR3 is CASSPQGLGNTEAFF. Here the CDR3 DNA reads TGTGCCAGCAGCCCACAAGGACTAGGGAACACTGAAGCTTTCTTT.

This rearrangement joins TRBV28 to TRBJ2-2; D unresolved. V was clipped by 3 bases and J by 7 bases, with 6 bases between them. Germline V CDR1 and CDR2: MDHEN, SYDVKM. The CDR3 has 12 residues. DNA for the CDR3: TGTGCCAGCAGTTTTCGTCTCGGGGAGCTGTTTTTT. Protein: CASSFRLGELFF.

The gene calls are TRBV28 and TRBJ2-6; no clear D gene. Germline CDR1 is MDHEN and CDR2 is SYDVKM. Trimming left V 5 bases short and J 0 bases short, with 11 bases between. The CDR3 has 16 residues. The CDR3 region has the DNA TGTGCCAGCAGTCCCCGCGGAATCTCTGGGGCCAACGTCCTGACTTTC. This translates into CASSPRGISGANVLTF.

This chain connects TRBV2 to TRBJ2-7; no clear D. Germline V CDR1 and CDR2: SNHLY, FYNNEI. The CDR3 length is 14 residues. V lost 1 base to trimming and J lost 2 bases, with 9 bases between them. CDR3 in DNA: TGTGCCAGCAGTGAAGGCGGTCTTACCTACGAGCAGTACTTC. This translates into CASSEGGLTYEQYF.

This sequence joins TRBV13 and TRBJ1-3; the D gene is possibly TRBD1 (6 bases). There are 19 residues in the CDR3. Germline-derived CDR1 and CDR2 are PRHDT and FYEKMQ (reference sequence). V lost 4 bases, J lost 7 bases, and 29 bases lay in between. CDR3: CASSSRGKDGTFGENTIYF. DNA of the CDR3: TGTGCCAGCAGCTCGAGGGGCAAAGACGGGACATTCGGAGAGAACACCATATATTTT.

The V gene is TRBV28, the J gene TRBJ1-4, with a possible D match to TRBD1 (5 bases). Germline-derived CDR1 and CDR2 are MDHEN and SYDVKM. The CDR3 runs to 16 residues. V was cut by 10 bases and J by 3 bases, with 21 bases left in between. The CDR3 is CANRPDPTVPNEKLFF. The CDR3 DNA follows: TGTGCCAACAGACCCGACCCGACAGTTCCTAATGAAAAACTGTTTTTT.

This clonotype was recorded a few times. J is TRBJ2-1 and V is TRBV27; D is perhaps TRBD2 (6 bases). Germline lookup yields CDR1 MNHEY and CDR2 SMNVEV (reference sequence). The CDR3 extends over 15 amino acids. Trimming took 6 bases from V and 4 from J, leaving 16 bases between them. In DNA, the CDR3 is TGTGCCAGCAGCCAAGGCGGGGCCCCATACAATGAGCAGTTCTTC. Encoded protein: CASSQGGAPYNEQFF.

V and J are TRBV29-1 and TRBJ1-2; D remains unclear. Germline lookup yields CDR1 SQVTM and CDR2 ANQGSEA. There are 11 residues in the CDR3. Trimming cost V 1 base and J 6 bases, with 6 bases left between them. CDR3 DNA: TGCAGCGTTGAAGCCCCCGATGGCTACACCTTC. Translation gives CSVEAPDGYTF.

This clonotype was detected many times. The rearrangement uses TRBV7-2 and TRBJ1-5; D gene uncertain. Germline V gives CDR1 SGHTA, CDR2 FQGNSA. V lost 5 bases and J 7 bases, leaving 18 bases between the germline ends. This CDR3 has 15 residues. The CDR3 DNA reads TGTGCCAGCAGCGCCACCCGGGGAAGCGGCCAGCCCCAGCATTTT. Translation gives CASSATRGSGQPQHF.

This chain uses TRBV6-4 with TRBJ2-7; D gene uncertain. Germline V gene data show CDR1 as MRHNA and CDR2 as SNTAGT. Trimming took off 2 bases at V and 7 bases at J, with 9 bases between the two ends. This CDR3 comprises 12 residues. CDR3 DNA: TGTGCCAGCAGTGACGACCTAGGGGAGCAGTACTTC. It encodes CASSDDLGEQYF.

This clonotype showed up just a few times. This chain connects TRBV5-1 to TRBJ2-2; no definite D call. The CDR3 has 15 amino acids. Germline V gene data show CDR1 as SGHRS and CDR2 as YFSETQ. V was trimmed by 1 base and J by 0 bases, leaving 7 bases between them. The CDR3 reads CASSLLSTNTGELFF. The DNA of the CDR3 is TGCGCCAGCAGCTTGTTGTCAACGAACACCGGGGAGCTGTTTTTT.

This clonotype was counted ten times or more. This rearrangement joins TRBV7-9 to TRBJ2-7, with no clear D. Germline V gene lookup returns CDR1 SEHNR and CDR2 FQNEAQ (reference sequence). CDR3 length: 13 residues. The V end was cut by 3 bases, the J end by 2 bases, with 8 bases between. The CDR3 sequence: CASSLTLPYEQYF. CDR3 bases: TGTGCCAGCAGCTTGACGCTACCCTACGAGCAGTACTTC.

This clonotype came up many times. The J gene is TRBJ2-1, the V gene TRBV7-6; 14 positions match TRBD2. Germline V gives CDR1 SGHVS, CDR2 FNYEAQ. V shed 5 bases and J 4 bases; nucleotides not matched to a gene: 13. CDR3 size: 19 residues. The CDR3 loop is CASSLVTTSGGGPYNEQFF. For the CDR3, the DNA is TGTGCCAGCAGCCTAGTGACGACTAGCGGGGGGGGGCCATACAATGAGCAGTTCTTC.

This clonotype showed up just once. The chain couples TRBV7-3 to TRBJ2-6; tentatively, D is TRBD1 (6 bases). The CDR3 length is 17 residues. V was clipped by 5 bases and J by 2 bases, with 16 bases between them. Germline values: CDR1 SGHTA, CDR2 FQGTGA. CDR3 sequence (DNA): TGTGCCAGCAGCCCACAGGGAAGAATGACTGGGGCCAACGTCCTGACTTTC. Its translation is CASSPQGRMTGANVLTF.

This clonotype came up a few times. The V gene is TRBV5-5, the J gene TRBJ2-5, with D perhaps matching TRBD1 (5 bases). V lost 0 bases, J lost 3 bases, and 15 bases lay in between. The CDR3 has 16 amino acids. Germline CDR1 reads SGHKS; CDR2 reads YYEKEE (reference sequence). For the CDR3, the DNA is TGTGCCAGCAGCTTGGTACAGGCGGCGGCTGAAGAGACCCAGTACTTC. Its protein is CASSLVQAAAEETQYF. Filled out from reference TRBV5-5 and TRBJ2-5, the complete variable domain reads DAGVTQSPTHLIKTRGQQVTLRCSPISGHKSVSWYQQVLGQGPQFIFQYYEKEERGRGNFPDRFSARQFPNYSSELNVNALLLGDSALYLCASSLVQAAAEETQYFGPGTRLLVL.

The sample holds a few counts of this clonotype. The CDR3 DNA sequence: TGTGCCAGCAGAGATTCCGACAGTGTTTCCTACGAGCAGTACTTC. Encoded protein: CASRDSDSVSYEQYF. The J gene is TRBJ2-7, the V gene TRBV12-3 or TRBV12-4; D might be TRBD1 (5 bases). The CDR3 extends over 15 amino acids. The V end was cut by 6 bases, the J end by 1 base, with 16 bases between.

The CDR3 nucleotides read TGTGCCAGCAGCCCGCTGGGGACAGAGGTAACCTACGAGCAGTACTTC. Protein product: CASSPLGTEVTYEQYF. The chain uses TRBV4-2 and TRBJ2-7, with 7 bases identical to TRBD1. The V gene's germline CDR1 is LGHNA and CDR2 YNFKEQ. Trimming removed 4 bases from V and 2 bases from J; junction bases left unmatched: 11. This CDR3 comprises 16 residues.

Ten or more counts support this clonotype. The chain links TRBV7-2 to TRBJ2-1, with TRBD2 matching 9 bases. There are 16 residues in the CDR3. Trimming removed 2 bases from V and 10 bases from J; junction bases left unmatched: 12. Germline-derived CDR1 and CDR2 are SGHTA and FQGNSA. The DNA for the CDR3 is TGTGCCAGCAGCTTAAACAGCGGGGGGCCGGGGGCAGAGCAGTTCTTC. Its protein is CASSLNSGGPGAEQFF.